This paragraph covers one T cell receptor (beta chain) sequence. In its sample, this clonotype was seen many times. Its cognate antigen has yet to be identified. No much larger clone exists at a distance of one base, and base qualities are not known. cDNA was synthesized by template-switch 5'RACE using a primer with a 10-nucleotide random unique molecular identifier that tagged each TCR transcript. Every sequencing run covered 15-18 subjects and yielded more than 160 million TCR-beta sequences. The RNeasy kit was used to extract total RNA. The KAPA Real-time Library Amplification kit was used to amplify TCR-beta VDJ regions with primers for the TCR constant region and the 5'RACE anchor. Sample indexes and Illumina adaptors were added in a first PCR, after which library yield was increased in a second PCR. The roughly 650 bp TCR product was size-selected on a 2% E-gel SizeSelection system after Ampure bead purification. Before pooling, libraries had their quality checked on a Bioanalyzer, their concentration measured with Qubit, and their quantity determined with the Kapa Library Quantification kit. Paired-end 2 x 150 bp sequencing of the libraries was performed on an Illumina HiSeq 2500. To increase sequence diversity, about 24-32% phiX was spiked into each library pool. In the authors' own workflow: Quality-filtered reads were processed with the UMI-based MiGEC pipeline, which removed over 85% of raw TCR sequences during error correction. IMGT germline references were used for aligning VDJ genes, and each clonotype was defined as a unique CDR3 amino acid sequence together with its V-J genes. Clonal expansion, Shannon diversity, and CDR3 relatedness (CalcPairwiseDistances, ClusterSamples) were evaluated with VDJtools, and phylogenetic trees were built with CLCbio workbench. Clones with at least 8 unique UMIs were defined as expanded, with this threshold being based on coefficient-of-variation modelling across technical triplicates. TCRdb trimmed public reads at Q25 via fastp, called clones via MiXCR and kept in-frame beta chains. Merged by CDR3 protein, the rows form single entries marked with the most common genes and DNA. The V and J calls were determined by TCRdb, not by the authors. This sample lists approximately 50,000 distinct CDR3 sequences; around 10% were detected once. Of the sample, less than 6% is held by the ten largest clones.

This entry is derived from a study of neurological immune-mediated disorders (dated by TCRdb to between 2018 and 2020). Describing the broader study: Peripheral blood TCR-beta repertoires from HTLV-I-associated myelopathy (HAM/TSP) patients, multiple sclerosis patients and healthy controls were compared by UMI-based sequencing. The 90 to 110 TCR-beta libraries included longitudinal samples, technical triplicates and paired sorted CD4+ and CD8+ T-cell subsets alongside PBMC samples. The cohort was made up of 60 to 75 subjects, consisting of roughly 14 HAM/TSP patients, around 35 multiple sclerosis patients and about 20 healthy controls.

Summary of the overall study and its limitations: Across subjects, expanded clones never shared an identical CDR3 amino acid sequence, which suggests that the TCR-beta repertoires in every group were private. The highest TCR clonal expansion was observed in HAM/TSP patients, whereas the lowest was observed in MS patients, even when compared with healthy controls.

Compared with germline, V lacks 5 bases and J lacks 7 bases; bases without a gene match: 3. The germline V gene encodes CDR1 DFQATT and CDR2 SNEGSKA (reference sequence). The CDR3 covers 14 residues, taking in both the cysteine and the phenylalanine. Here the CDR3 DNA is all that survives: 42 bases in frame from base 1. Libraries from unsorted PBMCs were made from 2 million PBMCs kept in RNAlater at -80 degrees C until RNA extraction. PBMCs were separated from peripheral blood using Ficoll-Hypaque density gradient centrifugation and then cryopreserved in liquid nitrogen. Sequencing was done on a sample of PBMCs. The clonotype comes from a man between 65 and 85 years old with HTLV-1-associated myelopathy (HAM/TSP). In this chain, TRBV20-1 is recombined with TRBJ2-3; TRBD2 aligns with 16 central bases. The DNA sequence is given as TGCAGTGCTGGGACTAGCGGGAGGGGAAATACGCAGTATTTT. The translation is CSAGTSGRGNTQYF.